This entry lists 5 T cell receptor beta chains sequenced from one sample in a study of vaccination effects on CD4 cells after COVID-19. The repertoire was sequenced with immunoSEQ multiplex PCR; TCRdb's copy has only in-frame clones and lacks some. The sample carries about 50,000 clones, about 80% recorded once. Their recognized antigens are unknown. Following 10 days of culture, CD4+ T cells were isolated. The material sequenced was CD4+ T cells from PBMCs cultured without peptide, taken before COVID-19 vaccination. Source of these receptors: a human donor who received a COVID-19 vaccine.

The V and J genes are TRBV5-6 and TRBJ2-2, with a tentative D call TRBD2 (6 bases). In germline, CDR1 is SGHDT, CDR2 YYEEEE. The CDR3 has 17 residues. V dropped 4 bases and J dropped 4 bases, with 20 bases sitting between them. CDR3 loop: CASSLFGGSGGTGELFF. CDR3 in DNA: TGTGCCAGCAGCCTCTTTGGAGGGTCCGGGGGCACCGGGGAGCTGTTTTTT. The full variable domain, in which reference TRBV5-6 and TRBJ2-2 provide the parts outside the CDR3, is DAGVTQSPTHLIKTRGQQVTLRCSPKSGHDTVSWYQQALGQGPQFIFQYYEEEERQRGNFPDRFSGHQFPNYSSELNVNALLLGDSALYLCASSLFGGSGGTGELFFGEGSRLTVL.

This chain connects TRBV6-5 to TRBJ2-7; D remains unclear. This CDR3 spans 13 amino acids. V lost 8 bases to trimming and J lost 4 bases, with 15 bases between them. CDR1 is MNHEY and CDR2 is SVGAGI in the germline V gene. CDR3 loop: CASSRAKGYEQYV. The CDR3, as DNA: TGTGCCAGCTCGCGCGCCAAAGGTTACGAGCAGTACGTC.

This clone came up a few times. The chain has TRBV12-2 and TRBJ2-7. TRBV12-2 is a pseudogene. The CDR3 runs to 10 residues. CDR3 in DNA: TGTGCAAGTCGCGCCTACGAGCAGTACGTC. Translated, it gives CASRAYEQYV.

The chain couples TRBV7-8 to TRBJ2-7, with 9 bases fitting TRBD1. After removal of 0 bases from V and 3 bases from J, the junction contained 3 bases not matched to a gene. The CDR3 contains 15 residues. CDR1 is SGHVS, CDR2 FQNEAQ, per germline. Here the CDR3 reads CASSLAGQGSYEQYV. CDR3 in DNA: TGTGCCAGCAGCTTAGCGGGACAGGGAAGCTACGAGCAGTACGTC.

The rearrangement links TRBV25-1 to TRBJ2-5, with 10 bases aligning to TRBD1. V lost 0 bases, J lost 4 bases, and 11 bases stayed unmatched. The CDR3 runs 18 residues. The germline V gene encodes CDR1 MGHDK and CDR2 SYGVNS. The CDR3 loop reads CASSEYSPGTGVGETQYF. The CDR3 nucleotides read TGTGCCAGCAGTGAATACTCACCCGGGACAGGGGTCGGAGAGACCCAGTACTTC.